The rows below give T cell receptor beta chains drawn from one sample of a study of blood T cell repertoires in COVID-19. TCRdb's table, derived via immunoSEQ multiplex PCR, lists solely in-frame clones and lacks some. Of over 250,000 clones listed, around 92% are singletons. The sequencing sample was made of peripheral blood. The receptors come from a person aged 18 to 35 with COVID-19, enrolled during active disease. The CDR3 runs from the conserved cysteine through the conserved F or W. D genes are given only for firm matches. Only some rows state a clone size, as once, few, many or a class for expanded clones.

d_call | j_call | clone_size | v_call | cdr3_nt | cdr3_aa
NA | TRBJ1-3 | NA | TRBV7-2 | TGTGCCAGCAGCTTAGGAGGTTCTGGAAACACCATATATTTT | CASSLGGSGNTIYF
NA | TRBJ1-1 | NA | TRBV7-9 | TGTGCCAGCAGCTCAACAGGGATCGCTGAAGCTTTCTTT | CASSSTGIAEAFF
TRBD1 | TRBJ1-6 | once | TRBV23-1 | TGCGCCAGCAGTCTAACAGGGGGCGCCTCCAATAATTCACCCCTCCACTTT | CASSLTGGASNNSPLHF
TRBD2 | TRBJ2-1 | NA | TRBV6-5 | TGTGCCAGCAGTCACGACGGGAGGGGGAATGAGCAGTTCTTC | CASSHDGRGNEQFF
TRBD2 | TRBJ2-1 | NA | TRBV7-9 | TGTGCCAGCAGCCGTAGCGGGGGACTAGTAAATGAGCAGTTCTTC | CASSRSGGLVNEQFF
NA | TRBJ2-7 | NA | TRBV24-1 | TGTGCCACCTCCCCGAGTAGCGGATACGAGCAGTACTTC | CATSPSSGYEQYF
NA | TRBJ1-5 | NA | TRBV5-5 | TGTGCCAGCAGCTACTCGCCGGGGGGCCGGAGTCAGCCCCAGCATTTT | CASSYSPGGRSQPQHF
NA | TRBJ2-7 | NA | TRBV7-9 | TGTGCCAGCAGCTCGACTGACTACGAGCAGTACTTC | CASSSTDYEQYF
TRBD2 | TRBJ2-5 | NA | TRBV7-2 | TGTGCCAGCAGCTTAAATGGGCTAGCGGGAGTTTGGGAGACCCAGTACTTC | CASSLNGLAGVWETQYF
TRBD1 | TRBJ2-3 | NA | TRBV9 | TGTGCCAGCAGCGCCTGGGACAGGGTAAACACAGATACGCAGTATTTT | CASSAWDRVNTDTQYF
NA | TRBJ2-3 | NA | TRBV27 | TGTGCCAGCAGTTTCTCCGATCTCGGTACGCAGTATTTT | CASSFSDLGTQYF
NA | TRBJ1-4 | once | TRBV11-2 | TGTGCCAGCAGCGCTTTGGACAGAACAAATGAAAAACTGTTTTTT | CASSALDRTNEKLFF
NA | TRBJ2-5 | NA | TRBV7-3 | TGTGCCAGCAGCTCGAGGGTACAAGAGACCCAGTACTTC | CASSSRVQETQYF
NA | TRBJ2-3 | once | TRBV7-9 | TGTGCCAGCAGCACTGATACCCGAGTCTTCACAGATACGCAGTATTTT | CASSTDTRVFTDTQYF
TRBD2 | TRBJ2-7 | NA | TRBV9 | TGTGCCAGCAGCGTAGGAACGGGAGGAGCCTACGAGCAGTACTTC | CASSVGTGGAYEQYF
TRBD2 | TRBJ2-1 | NA | TRBV9 | TGTGCCAGCAGCGAAGGACTAGCGGGAGTCAATGAGCAGTTCTTC | CASSEGLAGVNEQFF
NA | TRBJ2-6 | once | TRBV6-5 | TGTGCCAGCAGTCTCGGCTCTGGGGCCAACGTCCTGACTTTC | CASSLGSGANVLTF
NA | TRBJ2-7 | NA | TRBV21-1 | TGTGCCAGCCCCTGGGACAGACGTTACGAGCAGTACTTC | CASPWDRRYEQYF
NA | TRBJ1-5 | NA | TRBV5-1 | TGCGCCAGCAGCTTGGAAGGGGCTCAGCCCCAGCATTTT | CASSLEGAQPQHF
TRBD1 | TRBJ1-6 | NA | TRBV11-2 | TGTGCCAGCAGCCCGGGGACAGCCAATAATTCACCCCTCCACTTT | CASSPGTANNSPLHF
TRBD2 | TRBJ2-3 | NA | TRBV4-3 | TGCGCCAGCAGCCAAGGACTATCGGCAGCGGGAGGTGCAGATACGCAGTATTTT | CASSQGLSAAGGADTQYF
NA | TRBJ1-3 | once | TRBV2 | TGTGCCGGCTGGCTGGGAAACACCATATATTTT | CAGWLGNTIYF
TRBD2 | TRBJ2-1 | NA | TRBV7-7 | TGTGCTAGCAGCGACACTAGCGGGGGGCTTCAGTTCTTC | CASSDTSGGLQFF
TRBD1 | TRBJ2-3 | NA | TRBV5-1 | TGCGCCAGCAGCTTGGCGGGACAAGGGGGCTCGGATACGCAGTATTTT | CASSLAGQGGSDTQYF